This T cell receptor (beta chain) was documented in a study of identical twins. V was pared by 4 bases and J by 3 bases, with 10 bases of the junction left unmatched. Germline V gene data show CDR1 as SGHTS and CDR2 as YDEGEE. This CDR3 region has 16 residues. TCRdb ran MiXCR on the 5' RACE reads and lists one entry per CDR3 protein. The sample consists of about 480,000 distinct CDR3 sequences, approximately 14% of them appearing once. This clonotype was detected only a few times. These records were also assigned to another study, of yellow fever vaccine responses in identical twins.

Sequenced: CD4+ T cells sorted from blood. This TCR was recovered from a woman aged 18-29 years in good health. This chain connects TRBV5-8 to TRBJ1-2; 9 bases agree with TRBD1. DNA for the CDR3: TGTGCCAGCAGCCTCAGGACAGGGGTCAACGACTATGGCTACACCTTC. This gives the protein CASSLRTGVNDYGYTF.